This T cell receptor (beta chain) was sequenced for a study of beta chain features in type 1 diabetes. Findings of the study overall: The influence of HLA type on TCRB rearrangement stayed undetermined. Within the patient group, naive, central memory and Treg TCRB repertoires appeared more similar to each other than within healthy donors. A moderate, significant TCRB CDR3 shortening appeared in type 1 diabetes across four CD4+ subsets.

This clone was seen a handful of times. Its antigen is not identified. The CDR3 is 16 amino acids. The germline gives CDR1 PRHDT, CDR2 FYEKMQ (reference sequence). The V end was cut by 3 bases, the J end by 1 base, with 13 bases between. Every donor had blood drawn once into heparin, roughly 110 mL on average. Expressed TCRB transcripts got sequenced, as all isolated RNA was reverse transcribed. Some clones are missing from TCRdb's copy, which holds only in-frame ones; the method was immunoSEQ multiplex PCR. The sample carries 500,000 to 850,000 clones, about an eighth recorded once. The sample consisted of naive CD4+ T cells from blood. The V call is TRBV13, the J call TRBJ2-4; D may be TRBD2 (5 bases). This TCR derives from a man aged 18 to 30 with type 1 diabetes. Here the CDR3 DNA reads TGTGCCAGCAGCTTGCTGACCGGCGGGGCCAAAAACATTCAGTACTTC. It specifies CASSLLTGGAKNIQYF.